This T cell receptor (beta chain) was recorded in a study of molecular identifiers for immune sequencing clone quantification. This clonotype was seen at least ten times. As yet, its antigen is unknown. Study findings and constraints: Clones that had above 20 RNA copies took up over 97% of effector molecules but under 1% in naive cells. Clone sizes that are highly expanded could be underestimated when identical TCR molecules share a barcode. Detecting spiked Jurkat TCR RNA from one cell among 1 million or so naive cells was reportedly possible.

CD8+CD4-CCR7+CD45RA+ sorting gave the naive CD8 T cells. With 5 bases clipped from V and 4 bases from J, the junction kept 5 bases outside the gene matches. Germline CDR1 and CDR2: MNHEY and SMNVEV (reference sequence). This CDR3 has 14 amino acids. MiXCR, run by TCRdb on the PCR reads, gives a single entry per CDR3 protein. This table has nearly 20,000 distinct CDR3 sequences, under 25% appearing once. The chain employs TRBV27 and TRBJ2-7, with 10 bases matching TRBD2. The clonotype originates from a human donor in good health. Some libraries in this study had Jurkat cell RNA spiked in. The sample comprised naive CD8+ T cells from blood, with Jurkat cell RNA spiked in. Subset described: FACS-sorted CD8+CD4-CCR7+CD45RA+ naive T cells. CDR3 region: CASSGLAGVYEQYF. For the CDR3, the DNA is TGTGCCAGCAGTGGGCTAGCGGGAGTGTACGAGCAGTACTTC.